This T cell receptor beta chain appears in the sequencing data of a study of shared clonotypes between healthy human individuals. The V gene end was trimmed by 4 bases and the J gene end by 9 bases; junction bases not matched to a gene: 9. The CDR3 runs to 14 residues. Germline CDR1 reads SGHRS; CDR2 reads YFSETQ. TCRdb's table, derived via immunoSEQ multiplex PCR, lists solely in-frame clones and lacks some. The sample holds some 2.4 million clones, over 85% seen once. Sequences were obtained from naive CD4+ T cells from PBMCs. Sample subset: CD45RA+ positively selected. This receptor was identified in a man between 18 and 29 years old in good health. Some clones in this sample may be carry-over from other donors' samples. The V gene is TRBV5-1, the J gene TRBJ2-1; 8 bases align to TRBD1. The CDR3: CASSGADRASEQFF. DNA for the CDR3: TGCGCCAGCAGCGGAGCGGACAGGGCAAGTGAGCAGTTCTTC. Drawing the rest from reference TRBV5-1 and TRBJ2-1, the complete variable domain is KAGVTQTPRYLIKTRGQQVTLSCSPISGHRSVSWYQQTPGQGLQFLFEYFSETQRNKGNFPGRFSGRQFSNSRSEMNVSTLELGDSALYLCASSGADRASEQFFGPGTRLTVL.